These 16 T cell receptor beta chains originate from one sample sequenced in a study of T cell responses to AZD1222 COVID-19 vaccine. The protocol was immunoSEQ multiplex PCR, while the TCRdb copy is restricted to in-frame clones and leaves out a portion. The repertoire holds some 150,000 clones, 85% seen once, with 7.9% in the top ten. The sample here was peripheral blood, taken 28 days after the second dose of the MenACWY control vaccine. These receptors were taken from an adult who received the MenACWY meningococcal vaccine as a control.

V gene TRBV5-1 combines with J gene TRBJ2-7, with 9 positions matching TRBD1. With 4 bases clipped from V and 6 bases from J, the junction kept 8 bases outside the gene matches. Per germline, CDR1 SGHRS and CDR2 YFSETQ. The CDR3 extends over 14 amino acids. This CDR3 reads CASSRDRAFTEQYF. CDR3 sequence (DNA): TGCGCCAGCAGCCGGGACAGGGCCTTTACCGAGCAGTACTTC. Variable domain in full (rest from reference TRBV5-1 and TRBJ2-7): KAGVTQTPRYLIKTRGQQVTLSCSPISGHRSVSWYQQTPGQGLQFLFEYFSETQRNKGNFPGRFSGRQFSNSRSEMNVSTLELGDSALYLCASSRDRAFTEQYFGPGTRLTVT.

The chain carries TRBV7-9 and TRBJ2-1; 11 bases align to TRBD2. The CDR3 length is 14 residues. After removal of 8 bases from V and 9 bases from J, the junction contained 9 bases not matched to a gene. Germline CDR1 reads SEHNR; CDR2 reads FQNEAQ (reference sequence). CDR3 in DNA: TGTGCCAGCGGGAGGGTAGCGGGGGGGCTTGAGCAGTTCTTC. Amino acid sequence: CASGRVAGGLEQFF.

The V call is TRBV5-1, the J call TRBJ2-5, with a tentative D call TRBD1 (6 bases). The CDR3 loop spans 14 amino acids. The V gene lost 1 base and the J gene lost 5 bases, with 12 bases spanning the gap. Per germline, CDR1 SGHRS and CDR2 YFSETQ. CDR3 residues: CASSLQGQDETQYF. The CDR3 DNA is TGCGCCAGCAGCTTGCAGGGGCAGGACGAGACCCAGTACTTC. The full variable domain, completed using reference TRBV5-1 and TRBJ2-5, is KAGVTQTPRYLIKTRGQQVTLSCSPISGHRSVSWYQQTPGQGLQFLFEYFSETQRNKGNFPGRFSGRQFSNSRSEMNVSTLELGDSALYLCASSLQGQDETQYFGPGTRLLVL.

This clone has only a few counts. The chain links TRBV29-1 to TRBJ1-2; maybe TRBD1 (5 bases). The CDR3 has 11 amino acids. CDR1 and CDR2 (germline): SQVTM, ANQGSEA. Trimming removed 3 bases at V and 8 bases at J, with 10 bases between. CDR3 residues: CSVDRGVGYTF. In DNA form, the CDR3 reads TGCAGCGTTGATAGGGGTGTAGGCTACACCTTC.

This chain uses TRBV6-6 with TRBJ1-1; D perhaps matches TRBD1 (6 bases). Trimming removed 2 bases at V and 9 bases at J, with 19 bases between. This CDR3 region has 15 residues. Germline values: CDR1 MNHNY, CDR2 SVGAGI (reference sequence). In DNA, the CDR3 is TGTGCCAGCAGTTACACCGATGGGACGGGGGCCCAAGCTTTCTTT. This codes for CASSYTDGTGAQAFF.

This chain uses TRBV6-1 with TRBJ1-5, with D possibly matching TRBD1 (5 bases). V was clipped by 0 bases and J by 6 bases, with 12 bases between them. The CDR3 extends over 15 amino acids. Germline values: CDR1 MNHNS, CDR2 SASEGT. CDR3 amino acids: CASSEALRGPQPQHF. Written as DNA, the CDR3 is TGTGCCAGCAGTGAAGCGTTAAGGGGTCCTCAGCCCCAGCATTTT.

V gene TRBV20-1 combines with J gene TRBJ1-2, with D tentatively TRBD1 (5 bases). Trimming pared 5 bases from V and 8 bases from J, leaving 6 bases between. The CDR3 length is 9 residues. Per germline, CDR1 DFQATT and CDR2 SNEGSKA (reference sequence). CDR3 sequence (DNA): TGCAGTGCTCCAGGGGGCTACACCTTC. It encodes CSAPGGYTF.

CDR3 sequence: CASSIRTGGSYEQYV. The CDR3 DNA reads TGTGCCAGCAGTATTCGGACAGGGGGCTCCTACGAGCAGTACGTC. This chain joins TRBV27 and TRBJ2-7; the match to TRBD1 covers 10 bases. This CDR3 has 15 amino acids. From germline, CDR1 is MNHEY and CDR2 SMNVEV (reference sequence). V lost 5 bases and J lost 0; bases outside the gene matches: 4.

V and J are TRBV24-1 and TRBJ2-2; 12 bases align to TRBD1. J lost 8 bases, V lost 5 bases, and 8 bases had no gene match. The germline gives CDR1 KGHDR, CDR2 SFDVKD. There are 16 residues in the CDR3. CDR3 DNA sequence: TGTGCCACCAGTGCACGGGACAGGGGGCTTCGAGGGGAGCTGTTTTTT. Residues: CATSARDRGLRGELFF.

V is TRBV10-2 and J is TRBJ1-1, with a tentative D call TRBD1 (6 bases). Trimming took 5 bases from V and 9 from J, leaving 10 bases between them. Per germline, CDR1 WSHSY and CDR2 SAAADI. CDR3 length: 11 residues. The CDR3 DNA is TGCGCCAGCAGTTACCGGGACAAAGCTTTCTTT. It codes for CASSYRDKAFF.

V and J are TRBV20-1 and TRBJ1-2, with TRBD1 matching 11 bases. This CDR3 region has 14 residues. Trimming removed 3 bases from V and 4 bases from J; junction bases left unmatched: 4. CDR1 is DFQATT, CDR2 SNEGSKA, per germline (reference sequence). The CDR3 sequence: CSASEGQGGYGYTF. CDR3 DNA: TGCAGTGCTAGTGAGGGACAGGGGGGCTATGGCTACACCTTC.

The J gene is TRBJ2-7, the V gene TRBV14; no clear D gene. CDR3 length: 12 residues. With 1 base removed from V and 2 bases from J, the gap between germline ends came to 3 bases. Germline V gives CDR1 SGHDN, CDR2 FVKESK. The CDR3 DNA reads as TGTGCCAGCAGCCAAGTTCCCTACGAGCAGTACTTC. As protein: CASSQVPYEQYF.

V usage is TRBV19 and J usage is TRBJ1-1; D is possibly TRBD1 (5 bases). V lost 7 bases to trimming and J lost 3 bases, with 12 bases between them. In germline, CDR1 is LNHDA, CDR2 SQIVND (reference sequence). The length of the CDR3 is 13 residues. The CDR3 region has the DNA TGTGCCAGTAACCGGGACGGGGACACTGAAGCTTTCTTT. Protein product: CASNRDGDTEAFF.

This clone has just one count. The V call is TRBV9, the J call TRBJ2-1; no reliable D call. The germline CDR1 and CDR2 sequences are SGDLS and YYNGEE. The CDR3 has 12 amino acids. Trimming took 0 bases from V and 6 from J, leaving 4 bases between them. The chain's CDR3 is CASSVGPNEQFF. The CDR3 nucleotides read TGTGCCAGCAGCGTAGGACCCAATGAGCAGTTCTTC. Combining the CDR3 with reference TRBV9 and TRBJ2-1 gives the whole variable domain DSGVTQTPKHLITATGQRVTLRCSPRSGDLSVYWYQQSLDQGLQFLIQYYNGEERAKGNILERFSAQQFPDLHSELNLSSLELGDSALYFCASSVGPNEQFFGPGTRLTVL.

The chain has TRBV9 and TRBJ1-3; D not certain. V was trimmed by 1 base and J by 0 bases, leaving 14 bases between them. The CDR3 is 17 amino acids. The germline CDR1 and CDR2 sequences are SGDLS and YYNGEE. This CDR3 reads CASSVLGQLFSGNTIYF. CDR3 sequence (DNA): TGTGCCAGCAGCGTACTAGGGCAGCTTTTCTCTGGAAACACCATATATTTT.

J is TRBJ1-2 and V is TRBV18; weak D call: TRBD1 (6 bases). This CDR3 is built from 13 residues. Germline CDR1 KGHSH, CDR2 LQKENI. The V end was cut by 6 bases, the J end by 7 bases, with 15 bases between. CDR3 region: CASSQQGWGGYTF. CDR3 nucleotides: TGTGCCAGCTCGCAACAGGGATGGGGTGGCTACACCTTC.